This TCR beta chain was sequenced during a study of T cell responses to AZD1222 COVID-19 vaccine. This clone turned up a few times. The repertoire was sequenced with immunoSEQ multiplex PCR; TCRdb's copy has only in-frame clones and lacks some. There are over 85,000 clones in the sample; roughly 80% occur only once, and approximately 17% lies in the top ten. Germline assignment: CDR1 MNHEY and CDR2 SVGAGI. Losses at the gene ends were 6 bases for V and 3 bases for J; bases not matched to a gene: 5. This CDR3 has 14 residues. This TCR came from an adult in good health. The material sequenced was peripheral blood, taken on day 0 of AZD1222 vaccination. The genes are TRBV6-5 and TRBJ2-3, with 8 positions matching TRBD2. The CDR3 DNA is TGTGCCAGCAGCCTCGGGGGGGTAACAGATACGCAGTATTTT. Translation: CASSLGGVTDTQYF.